This T cell receptor (beta chain) is from a study of T cell repertoires in cytomegalovirus infection. Study background: Recently identified HLA-C-restricted CMV epitopes were among the peptides used. A matching HLA type, together with CMV infection, was signaled by public TCR beta signatures.

CDR1 and CDR2 from the germline V gene are SEHNR and FQNEAQ (reference sequence). Unmatched junction bases numbered 6, after V lost 4 bases and J lost 1 base. This CDR3 region has 16 residues. Overall study findings and caveats: HLA-C-restricted CMV-specific TCR beta clonotypes were dominant in the ex vivo response. Frequencies of public TCR beta families were cumulated, and this identified carriers of CMV plus the relevant HLA.

With regard to this clonotype: Its antigen remains unidentified.

TCRdb itself ran the reads through MiXCR, one entry per CDR3 protein. Here the sample spans about 830,000 distinct CDR3 sequences, 32% being singletons. The source of this sequence is a human donor in good health (CMV status not recorded). Some clones in this sample may be carry-over from other donors' samples. This specimen consisted of cultured CD8+ T cells from PBMCs, obtained from culture after CMV antigen stimulation. J is TRBJ1-1 and V is TRBV7-9, with TRBD1 matching over 10 bases. This CDR3 reads CASSSMDRGWNTEAFF. As DNA, the CDR3 is TGTGCCAGCAGCTCGATGGACAGGGGGTGGAACACTGAAGCTTTCTTT.